The clone carrying this T cell receptor (beta chain) has just a few counts. This entry comes from a study of T cells in Graves' hyperthyroidism and ophthalmopathy. Amplification of TCR beta CDR3 regions used RNA as the template. The primer set for the first-round RT-PCR of the TCR CDR3 was HTBI. TCRdb re-called the multiplex PCR reads through MiXCR, storing one row per CDR3 protein. The sample records about 640,000 distinct CDR3 sequences, 20% being singletons. The germline V and J ends were trimmed by 2 bases and 7 bases, with 13 bases remaining between them. Germline V gives CDR1 MNHEY, CDR2 SVGEGT. The CDR3 contains 14 residues.

This TCR came from a man aged 25 to 40 with Graves' ophthalmopathy. The chain links TRBV6-2 or TRBV6-3 to TRBJ2-3, with D uncertain. Sample: blood. CDR3: CASSYGAASNTQYF. The CDR3 bases are TGTGCCAGCAGTTACGGCGCAGCTTCGAATACGCAGTATTTT.